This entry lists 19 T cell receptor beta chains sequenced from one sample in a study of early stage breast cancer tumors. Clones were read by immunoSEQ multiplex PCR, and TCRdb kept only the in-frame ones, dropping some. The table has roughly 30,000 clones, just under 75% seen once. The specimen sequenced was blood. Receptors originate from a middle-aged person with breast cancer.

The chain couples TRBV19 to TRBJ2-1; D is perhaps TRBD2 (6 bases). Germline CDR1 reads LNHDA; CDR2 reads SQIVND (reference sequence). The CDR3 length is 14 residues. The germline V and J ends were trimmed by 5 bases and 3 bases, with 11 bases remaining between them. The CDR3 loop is CASSVGLFYNEQFF. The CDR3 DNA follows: TGTGCCAGTAGTGTTGGACTATTCTACAATGAGCAGTTCTTC.

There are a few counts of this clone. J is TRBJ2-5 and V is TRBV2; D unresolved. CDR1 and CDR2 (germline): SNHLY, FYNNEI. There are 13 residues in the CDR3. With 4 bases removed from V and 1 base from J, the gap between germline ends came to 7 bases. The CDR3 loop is CASSVHSQETQYF. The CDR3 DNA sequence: TGTGCCAGCAGTGTCCACAGCCAAGAGACCCAGTACTTC.

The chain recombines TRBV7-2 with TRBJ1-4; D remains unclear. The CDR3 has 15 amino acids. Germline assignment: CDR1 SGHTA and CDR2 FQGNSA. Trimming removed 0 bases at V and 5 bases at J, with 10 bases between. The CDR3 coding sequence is TGTGCCAGCAGCTTAGCGGCCAGGACCAATGAAAAACTGTTTTTT. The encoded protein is CASSLAARTNEKLFF.

The CDR3 coding sequence is TGTGCCAGCAGCTTAGGCTACTCCCAAGAGACCCAGTACTTC. Its protein is CASSLGYSQETQYF. V and J are TRBV7-2 and TRBJ2-5; D gene uncertain. Germline V gene data show CDR1 as SGHTA and CDR2 as FQGNSA. This CDR3 comprises 14 residues. The ends were cut back, 1 base at V and 1 base at J, with 7 bases in the middle.

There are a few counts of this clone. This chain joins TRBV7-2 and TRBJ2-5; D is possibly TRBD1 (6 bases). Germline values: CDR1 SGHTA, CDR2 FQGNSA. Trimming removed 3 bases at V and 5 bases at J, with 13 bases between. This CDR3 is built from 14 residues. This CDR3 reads CASSFSPQGETQYF. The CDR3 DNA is TGTGCCAGCAGCTTCTCCCCTCAGGGGGAGACCCAGTACTTC.

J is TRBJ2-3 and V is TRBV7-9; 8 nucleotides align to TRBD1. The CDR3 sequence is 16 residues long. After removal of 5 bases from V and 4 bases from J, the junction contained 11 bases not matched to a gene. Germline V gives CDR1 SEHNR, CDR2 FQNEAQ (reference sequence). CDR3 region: CASSQGGGQGADTQYF. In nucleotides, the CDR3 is TGTGCCAGCAGCCAAGGAGGTGGACAGGGTGCAGATACGCAGTATTTT.

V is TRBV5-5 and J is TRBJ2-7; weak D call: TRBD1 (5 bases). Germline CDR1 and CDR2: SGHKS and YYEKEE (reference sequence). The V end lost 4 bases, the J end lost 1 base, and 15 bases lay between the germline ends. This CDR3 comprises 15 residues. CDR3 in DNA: TGTGCCAGCAGCCCACCAGGGATCGCGTCCTACGAGCAGTACTTC. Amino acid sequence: CASSPPGIASYEQYF.

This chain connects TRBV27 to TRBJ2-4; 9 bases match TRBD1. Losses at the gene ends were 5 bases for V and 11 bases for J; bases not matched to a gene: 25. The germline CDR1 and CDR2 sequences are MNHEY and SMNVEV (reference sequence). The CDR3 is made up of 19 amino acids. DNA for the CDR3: TGTGCCAGCAGTCCGACCGCGACTACAACAGGGGGCTTCAGGAACGTTCAGTACTTC. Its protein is CASSPTATTTGGFRNVQYF.

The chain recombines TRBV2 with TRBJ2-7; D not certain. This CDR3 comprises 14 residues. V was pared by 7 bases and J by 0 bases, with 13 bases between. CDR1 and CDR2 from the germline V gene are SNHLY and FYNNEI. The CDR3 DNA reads TGTGCCAGCACGCCCGGATCCCTCTCCTACGAGCAGTACTTC. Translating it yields CASTPGSLSYEQYF.

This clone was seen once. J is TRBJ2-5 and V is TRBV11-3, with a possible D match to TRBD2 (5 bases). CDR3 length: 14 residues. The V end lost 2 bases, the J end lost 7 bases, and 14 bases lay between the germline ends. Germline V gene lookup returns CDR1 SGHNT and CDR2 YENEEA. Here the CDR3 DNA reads TGTGCCAGCAGCTTAAGGAACGCGGGTGGGACCCAGTACTTC. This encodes CASSLRNAGGTQYF.

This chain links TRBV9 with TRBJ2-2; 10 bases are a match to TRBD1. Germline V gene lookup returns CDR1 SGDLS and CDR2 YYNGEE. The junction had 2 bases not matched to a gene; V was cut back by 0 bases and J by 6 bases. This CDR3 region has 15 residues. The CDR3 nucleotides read TGTGCCAGCAGCGTAGTTGGGACAGGGGCCGGGGAGCTGTTTTTT. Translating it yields CASSVVGTGAGELFF. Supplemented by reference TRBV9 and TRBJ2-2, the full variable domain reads DSGVTQTPKHLITATGQRVTLRCSPRSGDLSVYWYQQSLDQGLQFLIQYYNGEERAKGNILERFSAQQFPDLHSELNLSSLELGDSALYFCASSVVGTGAGELFFGEGSRLTVL.

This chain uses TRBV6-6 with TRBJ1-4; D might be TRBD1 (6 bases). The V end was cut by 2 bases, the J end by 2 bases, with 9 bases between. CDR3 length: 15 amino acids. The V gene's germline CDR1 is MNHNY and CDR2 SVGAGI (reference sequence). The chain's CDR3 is CASSYEGGTNEKLFF. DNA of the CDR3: TGTGCCAGCAGTTACGAAGGGGGGACTAATGAAAAACTGTTTTTT.

In nucleotides, the CDR3 is TGTGCCAGCAGCTTACAGGGGGCCTACAATGAGCAGTTCTTC. This translates into CASSLQGAYNEQFF. The J gene is TRBJ2-1, the V gene TRBV7-2; 7 bases line up with TRBD1. The CDR3 loop spans 14 amino acids. Germline assignment: CDR1 SGHTA and CDR2 FQGNSA. V dropped 2 bases and J dropped 2; count of bases not matched to a gene: 0. Full variable domain (remainder filled in from reference TRBV7-2 and TRBJ2-1): GAGVSQSPSNKVTEKGKDVELRCDPISGHTALYWYRQSLGQGLEFLIYFQGNSAPDKSGLPSDRFSAERTGGSVSTLTIQRTQQEDSAVYLCASSLQGAYNEQFFGPGTRLTVL.

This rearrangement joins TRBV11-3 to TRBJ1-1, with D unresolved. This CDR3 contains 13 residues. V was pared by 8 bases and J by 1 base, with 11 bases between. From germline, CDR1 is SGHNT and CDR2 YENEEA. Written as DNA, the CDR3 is TGTGCCAGCCAGTCCTGGTGGAACACTGAAGCTTTCTTT. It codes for CASQSWWNTEAFF.

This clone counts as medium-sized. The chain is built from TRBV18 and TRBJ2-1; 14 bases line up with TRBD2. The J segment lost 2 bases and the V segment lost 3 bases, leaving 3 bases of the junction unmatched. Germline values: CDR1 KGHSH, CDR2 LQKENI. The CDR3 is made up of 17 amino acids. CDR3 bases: TGTGCCAGCTCACCGGGACTAGCGGGAGTGGCCTACAATGAGCAGTTCTTC. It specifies CASSPGLAGVAYNEQFF.

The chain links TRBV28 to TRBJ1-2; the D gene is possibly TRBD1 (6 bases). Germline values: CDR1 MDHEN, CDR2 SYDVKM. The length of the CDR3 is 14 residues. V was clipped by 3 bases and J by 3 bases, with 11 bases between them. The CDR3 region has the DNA TGTGCCAGCAGTTTGGTAGGGGGACACTATGGCTACACCTTC. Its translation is CASSLVGGHYGYTF.

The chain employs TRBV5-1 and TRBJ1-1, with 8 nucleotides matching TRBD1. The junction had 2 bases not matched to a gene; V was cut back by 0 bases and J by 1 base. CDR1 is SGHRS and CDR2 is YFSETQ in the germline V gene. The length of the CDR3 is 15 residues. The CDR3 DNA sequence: TGCGCCAGCAGCTTGGCCGGGACAGGGAACACTGAAGCTTTCTTT. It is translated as CASSLAGTGNTEAFF.

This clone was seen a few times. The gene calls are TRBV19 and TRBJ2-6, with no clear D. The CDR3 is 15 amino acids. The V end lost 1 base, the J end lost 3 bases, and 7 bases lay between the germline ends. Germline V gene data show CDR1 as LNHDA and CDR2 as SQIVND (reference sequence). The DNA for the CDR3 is TGTGCCAGTAGTATAGTAAGGGTTGGGGCCAACGTCCTGACTTTC. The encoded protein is CASSIVRVGANVLTF. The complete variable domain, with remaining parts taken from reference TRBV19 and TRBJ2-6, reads DGGITQSPKYLFRKEGQNVTLSCEQNLNHDAMYWYRQDPGQGLRLIYYSQIVNDFQKGDIAEGYSVSREKKESFPLTVTSAQKNPTAFYLCASSIVRVGANVLTFGAGSRLTVL.

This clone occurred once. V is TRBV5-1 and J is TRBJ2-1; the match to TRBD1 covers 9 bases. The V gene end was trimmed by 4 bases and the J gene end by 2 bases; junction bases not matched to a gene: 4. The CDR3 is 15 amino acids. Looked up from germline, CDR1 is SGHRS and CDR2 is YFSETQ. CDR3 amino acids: CASSMTGGTYNEQFF. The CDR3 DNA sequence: TGCGCCAGCAGCATGACAGGGGGGACCTACAATGAGCAGTTCTTC.